This note documents a single T cell receptor (beta chain) sequence. Its target is not known. The data belong to a study of OX40 agonist ivuxolimab in advanced cancers. Study background: Previous treatment with anti-PD-1, anti-PD-L1 or anti-CTLA-4 therapy was allowed; roughly 40% had received some.

Study-level points and caveats: Some nonresponders also had low normalized T-cell clonal expansion. Expanded clones tended on average to be more numerous among CD8+ T cells than CD4+.

Germline CDR1 reads KGHSH; CDR2 reads LQKENI. There are 17 residues in the CDR3. V shed 3 bases, J shed 4 bases, and the junction held 14 bases outside the gene matches. The repertoire was sequenced with immunoSEQ multiplex PCR; TCRdb's copy has only in-frame clones and lacks some. This sample has tens of thousands of clones, with about 86% found just once. Patients had blood sampled at baseline and again on cycle 4 day 1 and cycle 7 day 1. This receptor was obtained from an adult with an advanced solid tumor such as melanoma, head and neck, liver or kidney cancer. The specimen was CD4+ or CD8+ T cells sorted from blood, collected in a trial of the OX40 agonist ivuxolimab. V gene TRBV18 combines with J gene TRBJ1-2; 7 bases line up with TRBD1. The CDR3 region is CASSPTREKGALYGYTF. In nucleotides, the CDR3 is TGTGCCAGCTCACCGACTCGGGAGAAGGGGGCCCTCTATGGCTACACCTTC.